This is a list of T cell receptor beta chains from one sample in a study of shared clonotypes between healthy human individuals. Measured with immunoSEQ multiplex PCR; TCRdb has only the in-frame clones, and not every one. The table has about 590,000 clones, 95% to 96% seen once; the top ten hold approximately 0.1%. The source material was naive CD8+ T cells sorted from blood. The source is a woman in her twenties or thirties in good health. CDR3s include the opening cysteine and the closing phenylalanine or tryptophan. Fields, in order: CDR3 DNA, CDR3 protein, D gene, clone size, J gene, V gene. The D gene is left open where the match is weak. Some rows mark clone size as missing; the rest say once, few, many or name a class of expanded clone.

cdr3_nt: TGTGCCAGCAGCTTAGGGCCGAACACCATATATTTT; cdr3_aa: CASSLGPNTIYF; d_call: NA; clone_size: NA; j_call: TRBJ1-3; v_call: TRBV7-9
cdr3_nt: TGTGCCAGCAGTCCCAAAGGGCGGAAGGCCTACGAGCAGTACTTC; cdr3_aa: CASSPKGRKAYEQYF; d_call: NA; clone_size: NA; j_call: TRBJ2-7; v_call: TRBV6-5
cdr3_nt: TGTGCCAGCAGCAGGGGCTACAATGAGCAGTTCTTC; cdr3_aa: CASSRGYNEQFF; d_call: NA; clone_size: NA; j_call: TRBJ2-1; v_call: TRBV27
cdr3_nt: TGTGCCAGCAGTTTCGGGAGGACGGAGGCTGATCAGCCCCAGCATTTT; cdr3_aa: CASSFGRTEADQPQHF; d_call: NA; clone_size: NA; j_call: TRBJ1-5; v_call: TRBV28
cdr3_nt: TGCAGCGTCATATTGGGTGACTTTGGGGGTTACGAGCAGTACTTC; cdr3_aa: CSVILGDFGGYEQYF; d_call: NA; clone_size: once; j_call: TRBJ2-7; v_call: TRBV29-1
cdr3_nt: TGCAGCGTTGGAGCTAGCGGGATCTACAATGAGCAGTTCTTC; cdr3_aa: CSVGASGIYNEQFF; d_call: TRBD2; clone_size: NA; j_call: TRBJ2-1; v_call: TRBV29-1
cdr3_nt: TGTGCCAGCAGCCAAGATTGGCCGGGGGCGGGAAACATTCAGTACTTC; cdr3_aa: CASSQDWPGAGNIQYF; d_call: NA; clone_size: once; j_call: TRBJ2-4; v_call: TRBV4-2
cdr3_nt: TGTGCCAGTAGTATAGTGGCCACTGGGAACGAGCAGTACTTC; cdr3_aa: CASSIVATGNEQYF; d_call: NA; clone_size: NA; j_call: TRBJ2-7; v_call: TRBV19
cdr3_nt: TGTGCCAGCCTTAGCCAGGGTTTGAGCGAGCAGTACTTC; cdr3_aa: CASLSQGLSEQYF; d_call: NA; clone_size: NA; j_call: TRBJ2-7; v_call: TRBV2
cdr3_nt: TGTGCCAGCAGTCCGGAGCGGGAGGGCCCCTTACACACAGATACGCAGTATTTT; cdr3_aa: CASSPEREGPLHTDTQYF; d_call: TRBD2; clone_size: NA; j_call: TRBJ2-3; v_call: TRBV27
cdr3_nt: TGTGCCAGCAGCAAGACAGGCTCCTACGAGCAGTACTTC; cdr3_aa: CASSKTGSYEQYF; d_call: NA; clone_size: NA; j_call: TRBJ2-7; v_call: TRBV28
cdr3_nt: TGTGCCAGCAAAGGAACAGGGATTCCCTATGGCTACACCTTC; cdr3_aa: CASKGTGIPYGYTF; d_call: NA; clone_size: NA; j_call: TRBJ1-2; v_call: TRBV27
cdr3_nt: TGTGCCAGCAGTCCCTTAGGGGAGTCCTACGAGCAGTACTTC; cdr3_aa: CASSPLGESYEQYF; d_call: NA; clone_size: NA; j_call: TRBJ2-7; v_call: TRBV28
cdr3_nt: TGCGCCAGCAGTGAGAGGCAGCGGGACACTGAAGCTTTCTTT; cdr3_aa: CASSERQRDTEAFF; d_call: NA; clone_size: NA; j_call: TRBJ1-1; v_call: TRBV10-1
cdr3_nt: TGCGCCAGCAGTCGGGACTTATACACCGGGGAGCTGTTTTTT; cdr3_aa: CASSRDLYTGELFF; d_call: NA; clone_size: NA; j_call: TRBJ2-2; v_call: TRBV10-1
cdr3_nt: TGCGCCAGCAGCCAAGTTTTTGGGGGAATTAACACCGGGGAGCTGTTTTTT; cdr3_aa: CASSQVFGGINTGELFF; d_call: NA; clone_size: NA; j_call: TRBJ2-2; v_call: TRBV4-1
cdr3_nt: TGTGCCAGCAGCGCCGACATATGGGGGGATGCGGGCACTGAAGCTTTCTTT; cdr3_aa: CASSADIWGDAGTEAFF; d_call: NA; clone_size: NA; j_call: TRBJ1-1; v_call: TRBV9
cdr3_nt: TGTGCCAGCAGCACCCCGGACCGCGGACTAGCAGATACGCAGTATTTT; cdr3_aa: CASSTPDRGLADTQYF; d_call: TRBD2; clone_size: NA; j_call: TRBJ2-3; v_call: TRBV28
cdr3_nt: TGTGCCAGCAGCTTAGAACTAGCGGGGTCCTACGAGCAGTACTTC; cdr3_aa: CASSLELAGSYEQYF; d_call: TRBD2; clone_size: NA; j_call: TRBJ2-7; v_call: TRBV5-4
cdr3_nt: TGTGCCAGCAGTATTGGTCTTGGAACTGAAGCTTTCTTT; cdr3_aa: CASSIGLGTEAFF; d_call: NA; clone_size: NA; j_call: TRBJ1-1; v_call: TRBV6-5
cdr3_nt: TGCGCCAGCAGCCAAGATCGGCATATTAACTCCTACGAGCAGTACTTC; cdr3_aa: CASSQDRHINSYEQYF; d_call: NA; clone_size: NA; j_call: TRBJ2-7; v_call: TRBV4-1
cdr3_nt: TGTGCCAGCAGCCCGGGACTAGGGGTAGAGACCCAGTACTTC; cdr3_aa: CASSPGLGVETQYF; d_call: TRBD2; clone_size: NA; j_call: TRBJ2-5; v_call: TRBV7-9
cdr3_nt: TGCAGCGTTGATATAGATCCCGGGGAGCTGTTTTTT; cdr3_aa: CSVDIDPGELFF; d_call: NA; clone_size: NA; j_call: TRBJ2-2; v_call: TRBV29-1
cdr3_nt: TGTGCCAGCCTCCTCGCGGAGACCCAGTACTTC; cdr3_aa: CASLLAETQYF; d_call: NA; clone_size: NA; j_call: TRBJ2-5; v_call: TRBV28
cdr3_nt: TGTGCCAGCAGCCTTACGGCCGGCACAGATACGCAGTATTTT; cdr3_aa: CASSLTAGTDTQYF; d_call: NA; clone_size: NA; j_call: TRBJ2-3; v_call: TRBV27